This entry features one T cell receptor (beta chain) sequence. The sample comes from a study of blood T cell repertoires in COVID-19. Background on the study: There were acute and convalescent COVID-19 samples, and they came from the United States, Italy and Spain.

The V gene lost 4 bases and the J gene lost 3 bases, with 12 bases spanning the gap. The CDR3 runs 14 residues. In germline, CDR1 is WSHSY, CDR2 SAAADI. Some clones are missing from TCRdb's copy, which holds only in-frame ones; the method was immunoSEQ multiplex PCR. The sample lists 95,000 to 120,000 clones, about 85% seen once, with approximately 1.5% in the top ten. The chain recombines TRBV10-2 with TRBJ1-1; D is perhaps TRBD1 (5 bases). The sequence derives from a man in his fifties with acute or convalescent COVID-19. Sample: peripheral blood. The CDR3 sequence: CASSVPGGDTEAFF. CDR3 in DNA: TGCGCCAGCAGTGTTCCCGGGGGGGACACTGAAGCTTTCTTT.